A selection of T cell receptor beta chains follows, all from one sample in a study of human T cells and chemical hapten exposure. TCRdb analysed the RACE reads with MiXCR anew, one entry per CDR3 protein. The repertoire holds 350,000 to 400,000 distinct CDR3 sequences, with around 6% as singletons. Source: whole blood, taken in connection with sensitization to the hapten diphenylcyclopropenone (DPC). The receptor source for this set is a woman aged 18-35 years with alopecia areata. Some clones in this sample may be carry-over from other donors' samples. CDR3s include the opening cysteine and the closing phenylalanine or tryptophan. D genes are given only for firm matches. Expanded clones are given a class, and other clones once, few, many or no size at all.

>TRBV11-2|.|many|TRBJ1-2
CASSPQDLKIYGYTF
TGTGCCAGCAGCCCCCAGGACCTCAAGATCTATGGCTACACCTTC
>TRBV7-9|TRBD1|many|TRBJ1-1
CASIGTGTGVSEAFF
TGTGCCAGCATCGGAACCGGGACAGGAGTATCTGAAGCTTTCTTT
>TRBV6-6|TRBD1|many|TRBJ2-7
CASSYSGQGDYEQYF
TGTGCCAGCAGTTACTCCGGGCAGGGGGACTACGAGCAGTACTTC
>TRBV28|.|.|TRBJ1-5
CASSLRVVGNQPQHF
TGTGCCAGCAGTTTAAGGGTGGTAGGCAATCAGCCCCAGCATTTT
>TRBV9|TRBD2|.|TRBJ2-3
CASNARVAGFTDTQYF
TGTGCCAGCAACGCCCGAGTAGCGGGGTTTACAGATACGCAGTATTTT
>TRBV3-1|TRBD1|many|TRBJ2-5
CASSQDRNRQGQETQYF
TGTGCCAGCAGCCAAGATCGGAATCGACAGGGGCAAGAGACCCAGTACTTC
>TRBV6-5|.|.|TRBJ1-2
CASSPRAPASYGYTF
TGTGCCAGCAGTCCCCGGGCCCCGGCTTCATATGGCTACACCTTC
>TRBV6-5|.|.|TRBJ2-1
CASIGLNNEQFF
TGTGCCAGCATCGGACTAAACAATGAGCAGTTCTTC
>TRBV27|.|few|TRBJ1-1
CASKAPQAFF
TGTGCCAGCAAAGCCCCCCAAGCTTTCTTT
>TRBV7-9|.|many|TRBJ1-1
CASSFAGDTEAFF
TGTGCCAGCAGCTTTGCCGGGGACACTGAAGCTTTCTTT
>TRBV18|.|many|TRBJ1-1
CASSINGVRANTEAFF
TGTGCCAGCTCTATAAATGGCGTGCGCGCGAACACTGAAGCTTTCTTT
>TRBV29-1|TRBD1|many|TRBJ1-1
CSTLGQENTEAFF
TGCAGCACCTTAGGACAGGAGAACACTGAAGCTTTCTTT
>TRBV27|.|many|TRBJ1-4
CASRAGLVSNEKLFF
TGTGCCAGCAGGGCAGGTTTAGTCTCTAATGAAAAACTGTTTTTT
>TRBV20-1|TRBD1|many|TRBJ1-5
CSAPTGNNQPQHF
TGCAGTGCTCCGACAGGGAACAATCAGCCCCAGCATTTT
>TRBV24-1|.|few|TRBJ1-2
CATSAGPQKGNYGYTF
TGTGCCACCAGCGCCGGGCCCCAAAAAGGAAACTATGGCTACACCTTC
>TRBV20-1|.|many|TRBJ1-2
CSARDSGADGYTF
TGCAGTGCTAGAGATTCGGGGGCTGACGGCTACACCTTC
>TRBV12-3/TRBV12-4|TRBD1|many|TRBJ1-6
CASSLGQGSYNSPLHF
TGTGCCAGCAGTCTCGGACAGGGGTCCTATAATTCACCCCTCCACTTT
>TRBV28|.|.|TRBJ2-3
CASSFATASPVYTQYF
TGTGCCAGCAGTTTCGCGACTGCATCCCCAGTATATACGCAGTATTTT
>TRBV28|.|few|TRBJ1-2
CASSLMASGYTF
TGTGCCAGCAGTTTGATGGCTAGTGGCTACACCTTC
>TRBV7-2|.|.|TRBJ2-7
CASSPIGNEQYF
TGTGCCAGCAGCCCGATAGGGAACGAGCAGTACTTC
>TRBV3-1|.|.|TRBJ1-2
CASSPTSSAARPGYTF
TGTGCCAGCAGCCCCACCTCTTCGGCAGCCCGACCGGGCTACACCTTC
>TRBV20-1|.|few|TRBJ2-7
CSARDRSVRVEQYF
TGCAGTGCTAGAGATCGCAGTGTAAGGGTCGAGCAGTACTTC
>TRBV2|.|many|TRBJ2-3
CASSGLADYTQYF
TGTGCCAGCAGTGGGCTCGCCGACTATACGCAGTATTTT
>TRBV2|.|few|TRBJ1-5
CASSRTSIRGNQPQHF
TGTGCCAGCAGTAGGACGTCCATTAGGGGAAATCAGCCCCAGCATTTT
>TRBV12-3/TRBV12-4|.|few|TRBJ2-5
CASTTWGVGETQYF
TGTGCCAGCACCACGTGGGGGGTAGGGGAGACCCAGTACTTC
>TRBV27|.|.|TRBJ2-5
CASRSAGSQRKTQYF
TGTGCCAGCCGGTCTGCTGGGAGCCAGAGGAAGACCCAGTACTTC
>TRBV14|.|many|TRBJ1-2
CASSPLTAAAYGYTF
TGTGCCAGCAGCCCACTGACAGCGGCCGCCTATGGCTACACCTTC
>TRBV20-1|.|many|TRBJ2-1
CSARWGDNEQFF
TGCAGTGCTAGATGGGGAGACAATGAGCAGTTCTTC
>TRBV7-9|.|many|TRBJ1-5
CASSFDGGNQPQHF
TGTGCCAGCAGCTTCGATGGCGGAAATCAGCCCCAGCATTTT
>TRBV20-1|.|many|TRBJ2-7
CSARDRDHPSSYEQYF
TGCAGTGCTAGAGATCGTGACCACCCCAGCTCCTACGAGCAGTACTTC
>TRBV12-5|.|.|TRBJ1-1
CASGPGIRAAEAFF
TGTGCTAGTGGTCCCGGGATCAGGGCTGCTGAAGCTTTCTTT
>TRBV28|.|few|TRBJ2-2
CASSLQPPQYTGELFF
TGTGCCAGCAGTCTCCAGCCCCCACAATACACCGGGGAGCTGTTTTTT
>TRBV27|TRBD2|many|TRBJ2-5
CASRRSGGSGETQYF
TGTGCCAGCAGGAGATCGGGGGGATCCGGGGAGACCCAGTACTTC
>TRBV5-6|.|few|TRBJ2-3
CASSLRSFTDTQYF
TGTGCCAGCAGCTTACGCTCGTTCACAGATACGCAGTATTTT
>TRBV6-1|.|few|TRBJ1-5
CASTLGNQPQHF
TGTGCCAGCACCCTTGGGAATCAGCCCCAGCATTTT
>TRBV3-1|.|once|TRBJ2-3
CASSQEPPVIGYTDTQYF
TGTGCCAGCAGCCAAGAGCCGCCGGTGATAGGGTACACAGATACGCAGTATTTT
>TRBV12-3/TRBV12-4|.|few|TRBJ1-2
CASSLRGQSGYTF
TGTGCCAGCAGCCTCCGTGGACAGAGCGGCTACACCTTC
>TRBV7-8|TRBD1|few|TRBJ2-7
CASSLARQGKYLYEQYF
TGTGCCAGCAGCTTAGCCCGACAGGGGAAGTATCTCTACGAGCAGTACTTC
>TRBV29-1|.|many|TRBJ1-2
CSVEQYYGYTF
TGCAGCGTTGAACAGTACTATGGCTACACCTTC
>TRBV12-3/TRBV12-4|.|many|TRBJ1-1
CASSLVEGFGTEAFF
TGTGCCAGCAGTTTAGTTGAGGGTTTTGGCACTGAAGCTTTCTTT
>TRBV28|.|many|TRBJ1-2
CASIWGMGRSYGYTF
TGTGCCAGCATTTGGGGTATGGGGAGGTCCTATGGCTACACCTTC
>TRBV14|TRBD2|many|TRBJ2-1
CASSHWTSHSYNEQFF
TGTGCCAGCAGCCACTGGACTAGCCATTCCTACAATGAGCAGTTCTTC
>TRBV10-3|TRBD1|.|TRBJ1-5
CATSQGDFYSNQPQHF
TGTGCCACGTCACAGGGGGATTTCTATAGCAATCAGCCCCAGCATTTT
>TRBV20-1|TRBD2|few|TRBJ2-3
CSARPSGVRVDTQYF
TGCAGTGCTAGACCCAGCGGGGTGAGGGTAGATACGCAGTATTTT
>TRBV12-5|.|.|TRBJ2-7
CASGSRDTMEQYF
TGTGCTAGTGGTTCCCGGGACACCATGGAGCAGTACTTC
>TRBV20-1|TRBD1|many|TRBJ1-4
CSARDQGAREKLFF
TGCAGTGCTAGAGATCAGGGGGCGCGTGAAAAACTGTTTTTT
>TRBV20-1|.|.|TRBJ1-3
CSARDRGRHSGNTIYF
TGCAGTGCTAGAGATCGCGGCAGGCACAGTGGAAACACCATATATTTT
>TRBV9|TRBD2|.|TRBJ2-3
CASSVVAGGVSLDTQYF
TGTGCCAGCAGCGTAGTTGCGGGGGGCGTCTCATTGGATACGCAGTATTTT
>TRBV7-9|TRBD1|many|TRBJ2-1
CASSFRTGDPEEQFF
TGTGCCAGCAGCTTCCGGACAGGGGATCCAGAAGAGCAGTTCTTC
>TRBV7-2|TRBD2|.|TRBJ2-7
CASSSSWGGGRLYEQYF
TGTGCCAGCAGCTCCTCCTGGGGCGGGGGACGCCTGTACGAGCAGTACTTC
>TRBV6-2/TRBV6-3|TRBD1|.|TRBJ1-5
CASRVGQGNQPQHF
TGTGCCAGCAGGGTGGGACAGGGCAATCAGCCCCAGCATTTT
>TRBV29-1|.|few|TRBJ2-3
CSVDRLGGGSDTQYF
TGCAGCGTTGACCGGCTCGGGGGCGGGTCGGATACGCAGTATTTT
>TRBV7-9|TRBD1|.|TRBJ2-1
CASSTLTGGGTYNEQFF
TGTGCCAGCAGCACCCTCACAGGGGGCGGGACCTACAATGAGCAGTTCTTC
>TRBV6-2/TRBV6-3|TRBD1|.|TRBJ2-1
CASSPGTGTAQFF
TGTGCCAGCAGCCCCGGGACAGGGACGGCTCAGTTCTTC
>TRBV20-1|.|many|TRBJ1-5
CSARDKRGQYSNQPQHF
TGCAGTGCTAGAGATAAACGGGGACAATATAGCAATCAGCCCCAGCATTTT
>TRBV18|.|many|TRBJ1-1
CASSPRPSDLVGTEAFF
TGTGCCAGCTCACCACGGCCGTCGGACCTGGTCGGGACTGAAGCTTTCTTT
>TRBV12-3/TRBV12-4|.|many|TRBJ1-1
CASRSGQNTEAFF
TGTGCCAGCAGATCCGGACAGAACACTGAAGCTTTCTTT
>TRBV6-2/TRBV6-3|TRBD2|many|TRBJ2-1
CASSTRVAGIYNEQFF
TGTGCCAGCAGTACCCGGGTAGCGGGGATCTACAATGAGCAGTTCTTC
>TRBV27|.|few|TRBJ1-1
CASSLGYRASEAFF
TGTGCCAGCAGTTTAGGGTACAGGGCTAGCGAAGCTTTCTTT
>TRBV20-1|TRBD2|many|TRBJ2-1
CSAKGLAGGQAEQFF
TGCAGTGCTAAGGGACTAGCGGGGGGGCAGGCTGAGCAGTTCTTC